Listed below are T cell receptor beta chains from one sample, sequenced in a study of T cell clones after liver transplantation. Profiled with immunoSEQ multiplex PCR; TCRdb holds only in-frame clones, not every one. The top ten clones hold about a third of a sample with 15,000 to 20,000 clones, 80% of them seen once. This sample comprised CD8+ T cells from blood, obtained around 50 months after liver transplant. These receptors all come from a human patient who received a liver transplant. Part of the T cells may come from the graft donor. CDR3s include the opening cysteine and the closing phenylalanine or tryptophan. D genes are given only for firm matches. Clone size is stated in some rows and not others, as once, few, many or a class when expanded.

d_gene	v_gene	abundance	j_gene	CDR3nt	CDR3aa
NA	TRBV27	NA	TRBJ2-7	TGTGCCAGCAGTTTACCTTCCTACGAGCAGTACTTC	CASSLPSYEQYF
NA	TRBV6-6	NA	TRBJ1-1	TGTGCCAGCAGTTATTCTAAAACAGGGAGTCAAGCTTTCTTT	CASSYSKTGSQAFF
NA	TRBV6-1	NA	TRBJ2-7	TGTGCCAGCAGAAACTACGAGCAGTACTTC	CASRNYEQYF
NA	TRBV28	NA	TRBJ1-5	TGTGCCAGCAGTTTTCCGCAGAGCAATCAGCCCCAGCATTTT	CASSFPQSNQPQHF
TRBD2	TRBV2	NA	TRBJ2-5	TGTGCCAGCAGTGATTCACTAGCGGGCGAGACCCAGTACTTC	CASSDSLAGETQYF
NA	TRBV28	few	TRBJ2-7	TGTGCCAGCAGTCAGTGGTACGAGCAGTACTTC	CASSQWYEQYF
TRBD2	TRBV7-2	once	TRBJ2-5	TGTGCCAGCAGCTCCTCTATAGCGGGGGGAGGAGAGACCCAGTACTTC	CASSSSIAGGGETQYF
NA	TRBV4-1	NA	TRBJ2-7	TGCGCCAGCAGCCAAGAACCCGTTCAAAGCTCCTACGAGCAGTACTTC	CASSQEPVQSSYEQYF
NA	TRBV7-6	NA	TRBJ2-1	TGTGCCAGCAGCTTGGACTGGAACAATGAGCAGTTCTTC	CASSLDWNNEQFF
NA	TRBV6-5	NA	TRBJ2-7	TGTGCCAGCAGCTTCAGGACTCCCAGCGAGCAGTACTTC	CASSFRTPSEQYF
NA	TRBV7-9	NA	TRBJ1-2	TGTGCCAGCACCACTACCCAGGGCTTAGATGGCTACACCTTC	CASTTTQGLDGYTF
NA	TRBV7-9	NA	TRBJ2-1	TGTGCCAGCAGCTTTGGGACCGGCTACGAGCAGTTCTTC	CASSFGTGYEQFF
TRBD2	TRBV9	NA	TRBJ2-1	TGTGCCAGCAGCGTTACTAGCGGGAGTGGGAATGAGCAGTTCTTC	CASSVTSGSGNEQFF
NA	TRBV10-3	once	TRBJ2-1	TGTGCCATCAGGACCGACGGGGTAAGGAATGAGCAGTTCTTC	CAIRTDGVRNEQFF
TRBD1	TRBV7-6	NA	TRBJ2-5	TGTGCCAGCAGCTTAGAAGAGGGGGGACAGGTCTTACAAGAGACCCAGTACTTC	CASSLEEGGQVLQETQYF
NA	TRBV14	NA	TRBJ2-1	TGTGCCAGCAGCCTCTACGATCGGGAGCAGTTCTTC	CASSLYDREQFF
NA	TRBV19	NA	TRBJ1-5	TGTGCCAGTAAAACACAGGGTAATCAGCCCCAGCATTTT	CASKTQGNQPQHF
NA	TRBV28	NA	TRBJ2-7	TGTGCCAGCAAAGCCCTCAACGACAACTCCTACGAGCAGTACTTC	CASKALNDNSYEQYF
NA	TRBV10-2	NA	TRBJ1-2	TGCGCCAGCAGCGAGCCTAACCAAGGCTCTAACTATGGCTACACCTTC	CASSEPNQGSNYGYTF
TRBD2	TRBV29-1	NA	TRBJ2-1	TGCAGCTCAAGCGATAGCGGGGGGGTTGGGGATGAGCAGTTCTTC	CSSSDSGGVGDEQFF
NA	TRBV5-5	NA	TRBJ2-1	TGTGCCAGCAGATTAATGGGTGAGCAGTTCTTC	CASRLMGEQFF
TRBD2	TRBV7-2	NA	TRBJ2-5	TGTGCCAGCAGCTTAGCGACGGCGGGAGGGGGGGAGACCCAGTACTTC	CASSLATAGGGETQYF
NA	TRBV4-3	NA	TRBJ1-5	TGCGCCAGCAGCCAAGTCGGTAACAATCAGCCCCAGCATTTT	CASSQVGNNQPQHF
TRBD1	TRBV5-5	NA	TRBJ1-3	TGTGCCAGCAGCAGTGCGGGACAGCTCTCTGGAAACACCATATATTTT	CASSSAGQLSGNTIYF
NA	TRBV7-6	few	TRBJ2-7	TGTGCCAGCAGCTTAGTCCCCCCGGACGGATCCTACGAGCAGTACTTC	CASSLVPPDGSYEQYF
TRBD1	TRBV7-8	few	TRBJ2-7	TGTGCCAGCAGCGAAGGGACAGACGAGCAGTACTTC	CASSEGTDEQYF
TRBD2	TRBV5-4	NA	TRBJ2-1	TGTACCAGCAGTACCGGGACTAGCAATGAGCAGTTCTTC	CTSSTGTSNEQFF
NA	TRBV27	NA	TRBJ2-7	TGTGCCAGCAGTTTACGGGCAGGGGCCTACGAGCAGTACTTC	CASSLRAGAYEQYF
NA	TRBV4-3	NA	TRBJ2-7	TGCGCCAGCAGCCAAGATAGGCGGTTGTGGGACGAGCAGTACTTC	CASSQDRRLWDEQYF
TRBD2	TRBV5-5	NA	TRBJ2-3	TGTGCCAGCGGGGGACTAGCCGGCACAGATACGCAGTATTTT	CASGGLAGTDTQYF
NA	TRBV7-2	NA	TRBJ1-5	TGTGCCAGCAGCTTTCAGGGGCTTAGCAATCAGCCCCAGCATTTT	CASSFQGLSNQPQHF
TRBD2	TRBV27	NA	TRBJ2-1	TGTGCCAGCCATTTAGCGGGGAGCTCCTACAATGAGCAGTTCTTC	CASHLAGSSYNEQFF
NA	TRBV7-7	NA	TRBJ2-7	TGTGCTAGCAGCCTCCGGGACGCAGCCTACGAGCAGTACTTC	CASSLRDAAYEQYF
NA	TRBV9	NA	TRBJ2-5	TGTGCCAGCAGCGTATACGGCGTTGAAGAGACCCAGTACTTC	CASSVYGVEETQYF
NA	TRBV13	once	TRBJ2-1	TGTGCCAGCAGCCCGGCCCCTGCGGAGACCTACAATGAGCAGTTCTTC	CASSPAPAETYNEQFF
TRBD2	TRBV5-8	NA	TRBJ2-7	TGTGCCAGCAGCTGGGGGAGCGGGAGAGGCGACGAGCAGTACTTC	CASSWGSGRGDEQYF
TRBD2	TRBV6-5	NA	TRBJ2-7	TGTGCCAGCAGTCTTATGACTAGCGGGAGCCACGAGCAGTACTTC	CASSLMTSGSHEQYF